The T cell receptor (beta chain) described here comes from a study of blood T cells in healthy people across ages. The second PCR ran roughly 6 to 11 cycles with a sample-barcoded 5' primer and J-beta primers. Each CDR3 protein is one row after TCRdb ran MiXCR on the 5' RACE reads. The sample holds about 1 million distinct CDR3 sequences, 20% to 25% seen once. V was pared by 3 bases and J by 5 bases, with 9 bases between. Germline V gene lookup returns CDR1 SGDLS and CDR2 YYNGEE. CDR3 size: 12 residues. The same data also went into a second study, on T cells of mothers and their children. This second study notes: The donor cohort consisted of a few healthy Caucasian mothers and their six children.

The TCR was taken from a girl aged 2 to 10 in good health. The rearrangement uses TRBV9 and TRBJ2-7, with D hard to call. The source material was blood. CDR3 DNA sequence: TGTGCCAGCAGCGGGACCCAGGACGAGCAGTACTTC. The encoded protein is CASSGTQDEQYF.